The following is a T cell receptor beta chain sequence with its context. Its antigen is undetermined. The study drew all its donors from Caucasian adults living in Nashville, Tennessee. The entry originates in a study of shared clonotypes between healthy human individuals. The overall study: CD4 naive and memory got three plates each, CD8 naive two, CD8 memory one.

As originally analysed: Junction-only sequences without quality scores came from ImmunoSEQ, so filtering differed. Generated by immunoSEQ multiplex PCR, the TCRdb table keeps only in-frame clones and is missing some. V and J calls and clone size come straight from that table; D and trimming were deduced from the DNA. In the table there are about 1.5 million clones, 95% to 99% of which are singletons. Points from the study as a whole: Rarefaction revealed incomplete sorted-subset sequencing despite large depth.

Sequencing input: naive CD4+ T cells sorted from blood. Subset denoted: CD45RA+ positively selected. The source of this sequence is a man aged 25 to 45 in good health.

CDR3 loop: CASRLTGSYEQYF. CDR3 DNA: TGTGCCAGCAGGCTTACAGGGTCCTACGAGCAGTACTTC. The chain links TRBV7-2 to TRBJ2-7, with D possibly matching TRBD1 (6 bases). CDR1 is SGHTA and CDR2 is FQGNSA in the germline V gene. V shed 6 bases and J shed 1 base, with 10 bases lying between them. The CDR3 contains 13 residues.